The 8 T cell receptor beta chains in this list originate from one sample, sequenced in a study of tumor and adjacent non-tumor tissue in lung cancer. No cell sorting was done before RNA was extracted from the tissue. The library came from three nested PCR rounds adapted from ARM-PCR protocols. In TCRdb, the multiplex PCR reads were re-called with MiXCR into one record per CDR3 protein. This repertoire shows 200,000 to 250,000 distinct CDR3 sequences, about 76% found once; its top ten account for under 30%. The sequenced sample was lung tumor tissue. These receptors were obtained from a man in his 60s with non-small cell lung cancer.

Comment on this clonotype: This may arise from a read error, as a much more abundant clone is one base away. The chain carries TRBV4-2 and TRBJ1-6; TRBD1 agrees at 7 bases. Germline CDR1 LGHNA, CDR2 YNFKEQ. CDR3 length: 16 residues. DNA for the CDR3: TGTGCCAGCAGCCAAGGGGGTACAGGGGATAATTCACCCCACCACTTT. Encoded protein: CASSQGGTGDNSPHHF.

As for this clonotype: The germline gene is not matched at one end of the junction; a read error may be the cause. V is TRBV5-4 and J is TRBJ2-3; no clear D gene. The CDR3 extends over 15 amino acids. Germline CDR1 reads SGHNT; CDR2 reads YYREEE (reference sequence). The CDR3 DNA is TGTGCCAGCAGCTTCGCGGTCGGAAGCACAGATATGCAGTATTTT. It is translated as CASSFAVGSTDMQYF.

Regarding this clonotype: One base away lies a much larger clone, so this may be a sequencing read error. V usage is TRBV20-1 and J usage is TRBJ2-7, with D possibly being TRBD1 (6 bases). V lost 7 bases, J lost 7 bases, and 14 bases lay in between. This CDR3 spans 11 amino acids. CDR1 DFQATT and CDR2 SNEGSKA come from the germline V gene (reference sequence). CDR3 in DNA: TGCAGTGATCCGCAGGGGCGGGAGCAGTACTTC. Its translation: CSDPQGREQYF.

A note on this clonotype: The conserved phenylalanine or tryptophan is not found at the CDR3 terminus, so this likely reflects a read error. The gene calls are TRBV30 and TRBJ2-2; the match to TRBD2 covers 10 bases. Germline V gene sequence: CDR1 GTSNPN, CDR2 SVGIG (reference sequence). The V gene end was trimmed by 7 bases and the J gene end by 3 bases; junction bases not matched to a gene: 8. The CDR3 covers 15 residues. The chain's CDR3 is CASHSGGQYTGELFY. In nucleotides, the CDR3 is TGTGCCTCCCATAGCGGGGGGCAATACACCGGGGAGCTGTTTTAT.

V gene TRBV6-2 or TRBV6-3 combines with J gene TRBJ2-1; 8 nucleotides align to TRBD2. The germline V gene has CDR1 MNHEY and CDR2 SVGEGT. V was clipped by 2 bases and J by 6 bases; unmatched bases: 6. The CDR3 is made up of 15 amino acids. CDR3 residues: CASSYPGTSINEQFF. CDR3 DNA: TGTGCCAGCAGTTACCCTGGGACTAGTATCAATGAGCAGTTCTTC.

The chain employs TRBV11-2 and TRBJ2-1, with a weak D call TRBD1 (5 bases). Germline CDR1 SGHAT, CDR2 FQNNGV. There are 12 residues in the CDR3. Trimming removed 11 bases at V and 7 bases at J, with 15 bases between. In nucleotides, the CDR3 is TGTGCCCGAAGCTTAGGGGATAATGAGCAGTTCTTC. The encoded protein is CARSLGDNEQFF.

As to this clonotype: This may stem from a read error, because a much larger clone lies one nucleotide away. The chain couples TRBV12-3 or TRBV12-4 to TRBJ2-3, with 9 bases lining up with TRBD2. There are 15 residues in the CDR3. Trimming took 8 bases from V and 5 from J; bases not matched to a gene: 11. For the CDR3, the DNA is TGTGCCAGCCGCCCAGGGCGGGGGGGTAGAGATACGCAGTATTTT. Its protein is CASRPGRGGRDTQYF.

Comment on this clonotype: Being one base from a much bigger clone, this may be a read error. The genes are TRBV6-6 and TRBJ2-7; D is uncertain. Germline CDR1 is MNHNY and CDR2 is SVGAGI (reference sequence). The CDR3 consists of 15 residues. CDR3 sequence reads: CVSSYGPFESYEQYF. As DNA, the CDR3 is TGTGTCAGCAGTTACGGCCCCTTTGAATCTTACGAGCAGTACTTC.